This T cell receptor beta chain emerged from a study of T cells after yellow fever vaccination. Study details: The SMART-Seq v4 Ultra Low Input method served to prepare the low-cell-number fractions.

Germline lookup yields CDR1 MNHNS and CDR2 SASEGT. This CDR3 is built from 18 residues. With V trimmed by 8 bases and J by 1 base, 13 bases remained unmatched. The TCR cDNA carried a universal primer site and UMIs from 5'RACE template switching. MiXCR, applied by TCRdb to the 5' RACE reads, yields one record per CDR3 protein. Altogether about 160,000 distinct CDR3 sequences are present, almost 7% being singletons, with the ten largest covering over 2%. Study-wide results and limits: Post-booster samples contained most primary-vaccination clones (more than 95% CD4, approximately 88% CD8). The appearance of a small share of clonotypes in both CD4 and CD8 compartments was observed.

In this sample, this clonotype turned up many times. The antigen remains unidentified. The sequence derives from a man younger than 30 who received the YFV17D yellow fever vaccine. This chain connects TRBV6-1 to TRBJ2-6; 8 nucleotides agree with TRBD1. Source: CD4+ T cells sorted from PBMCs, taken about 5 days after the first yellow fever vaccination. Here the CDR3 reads CASREQGVAFSGANVLTF. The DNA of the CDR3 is TGTGCCAGCCGAGAACAGGGGGTTGCTTTTTCTGGGGCCAACGTCCTGACTTTC.